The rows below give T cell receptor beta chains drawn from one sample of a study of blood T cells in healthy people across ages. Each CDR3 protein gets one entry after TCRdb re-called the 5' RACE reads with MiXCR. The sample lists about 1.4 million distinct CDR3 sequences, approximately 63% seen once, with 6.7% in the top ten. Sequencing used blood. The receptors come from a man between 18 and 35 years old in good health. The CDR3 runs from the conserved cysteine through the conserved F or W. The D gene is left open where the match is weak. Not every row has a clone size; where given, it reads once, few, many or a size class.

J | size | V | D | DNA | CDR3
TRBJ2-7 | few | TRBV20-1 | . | TGCAGTGCTAGAGATCCCTGGGGAAGCTCCTACGAGCAGTACTTC | CSARDPWGSSYEQYF
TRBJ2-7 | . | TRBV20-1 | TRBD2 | TGCAGTGCTGGCCGACTAGCGGGTTTCTGCGAGCAGTACTTC | CSAGRLAGFCEQYF
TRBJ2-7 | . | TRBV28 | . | TGTGCCAGCACTAGACCTGGATGGACAGCTAAGGCCGAGCAGTACTTC | CASTRPGWTAKAEQYF
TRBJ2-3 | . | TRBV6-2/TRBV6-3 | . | TGTGCCAGCAGTTACCCCAGTGACCTTAGCACAGATACGCAGTATTTT | CASSYPSDLSTDTQYF
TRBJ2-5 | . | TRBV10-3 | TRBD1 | TGTGCCATCAGGGGACCGGGACAGGGTGGCCAAGAGACCCAGTACTTC | CAIRGPGQGGQETQYF
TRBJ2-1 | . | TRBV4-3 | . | TGCGCCAGCAGCCACCTGACAGGACCCGCTGCGAATGAGCAGTTCTTC | CASSHLTGPAANEQFF
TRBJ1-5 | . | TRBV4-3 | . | TGCGCCAGCAGCCAAGATGAGTACCAGCCCCAGCATTTT | CASSQDEYQPQHF
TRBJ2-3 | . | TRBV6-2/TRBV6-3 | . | TGTGCCAGCAGTTACTGGCTAGAAGTACCAGATACGCAGTATTTT | CASSYWLEVPDTQYF
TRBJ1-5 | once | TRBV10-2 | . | TGCGCCAGCAGTGATCCCTTTGCCGCGGGGAGAGGCAATCAGCCCCAGCATTTT | CASSDPFAAGRGNQPQHF
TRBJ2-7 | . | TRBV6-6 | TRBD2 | TGTGCCAGCAGGTCTAGCGGGGACTCCAAATACGAGCAGTACTTC | CASRSSGDSKYEQYF
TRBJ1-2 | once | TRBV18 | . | TGTGCCAGCTCACCCAGGGGTCGGGATTATTACGCGAGGGACTATGGCTACACCTTC | CASSPRGRDYYARDYGYTF
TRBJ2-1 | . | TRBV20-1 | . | TGCAGTGCTAGCGAAGGGATCTCCTACAATGAGCAGTTCTTC | CSASEGISYNEQFF
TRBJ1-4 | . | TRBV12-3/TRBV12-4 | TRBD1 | TGTGCCAGCGCTGCTGGGGTCCCGGGACAGTCTAAGGAAAAACTGTTTTTT | CASAAGVPGQSKEKLFF
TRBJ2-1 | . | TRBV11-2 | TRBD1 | TGTGCCACCACTCCCCGGACAGGGAACGAGCAGTTCTTC | CATTPRTGNEQFF
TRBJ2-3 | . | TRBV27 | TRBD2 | TGTGCCAGCAGCCGAGGACTAGCGGGAGGTACCACAGATACGCAGTATTTT | CASSRGLAGGTTDTQYF
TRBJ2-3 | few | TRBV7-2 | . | TGTGCCAGCAGCTTAGTGGGTCCTGATTCCACAGATACGCAGTATTTT | CASSLVGPDSTDTQYF
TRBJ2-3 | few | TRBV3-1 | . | TGTGCCAGCAGCTTCCAGGGCCCTGACACAGATACGCAGTATTTT | CASSFQGPDTDTQYF
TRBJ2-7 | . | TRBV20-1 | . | TGCAGTGCCCGGGACTCGAACTACGAGCAGTACTTC | CSARDSNYEQYF
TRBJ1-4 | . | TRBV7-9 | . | TGTGCCAGCGAACTCGTCCGGCAGGGCGGCAGCGAAAAACTGTTTTTT | CASELVRQGGSEKLFF
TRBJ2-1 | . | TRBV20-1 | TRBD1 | TGCAGTGCCACCGCGGGACAGGTCAATGAGCAGTTCTTC | CSATAGQVNEQFF
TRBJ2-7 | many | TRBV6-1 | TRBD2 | TGTGCCAGCAGCTCAACTAGCGGGGGGGCTTACGAGCAGTACTTC | CASSSTSGGAYEQYF
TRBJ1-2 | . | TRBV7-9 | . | TGTGCCAGCAGCCCAGGGAGCACGGACACCTTC | CASSPGSTDTF
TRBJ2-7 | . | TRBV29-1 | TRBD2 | TGCAGCGCGCAGGGTGCTGGGCTAGCGGACTACAATGAGCAGTACTTC | CSAQGAGLADYNEQYF
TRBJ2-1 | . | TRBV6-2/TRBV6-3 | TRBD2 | TGTGCCAGCAGTTACTCGACTCCTAGCGGGGAATTGAATGAGCAGTTCTTC | CASSYSTPSGELNEQFF
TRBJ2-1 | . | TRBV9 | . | TGTGCCAGCAGCGTAGTAACCCGCGGGCAGTATACCGGCTACGAGCAGTTCTTC | CASSVVTRGQYTGYEQFF
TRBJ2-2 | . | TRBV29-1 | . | TGCAGCATTGAGGGCGTGGACACCGGGGAGCTGTTTTTT | CSIEGVDTGELFF
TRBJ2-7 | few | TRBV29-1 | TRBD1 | TGCAGCGTCCGGGACAGGGACTCCTACGAGCAGTACTTC | CSVRDRDSYEQYF
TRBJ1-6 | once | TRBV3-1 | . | TGTGCCAGCAGCCATCAGGGGTGGAATTCACCCCTCCACTTT | CASSHQGWNSPLHF
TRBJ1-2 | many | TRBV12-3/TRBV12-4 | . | TGTGCCAGCAGTTTAGTTGGCCAGGACTATGGCTACACCTTC | CASSLVGQDYGYTF
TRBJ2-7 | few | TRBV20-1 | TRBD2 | TGCAGTGCCAGAGCCCAGCGGGGCCCCTACGAGCAGTACTTC | CSARAQRGPYEQYF
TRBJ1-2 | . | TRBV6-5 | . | TGTGCCAGCAGTTCCGGGGCCCTACTCTATGGCTACACCTTC | CASSSGALLYGYTF
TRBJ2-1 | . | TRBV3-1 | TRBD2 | TGTGCCAGCAGCCAACTAGCGGGAGGGCCTCTCGATGAGCAGTTCTTC | CASSQLAGGPLDEQFF
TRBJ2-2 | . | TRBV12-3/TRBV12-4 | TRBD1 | TGTGCCAGCAGACCATCCGGGACAGGGGTCACCGGGGAGCTGTTTTTT | CASRPSGTGVTGELFF
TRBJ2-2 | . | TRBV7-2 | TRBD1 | TGTGCCAGCAGCCTCGGGACAGGGTCGGCCGGGGAGCTGTTTTTT | CASSLGTGSAGELFF
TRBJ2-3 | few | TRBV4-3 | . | TGCGCCAGCAGCCTAGCAAGCACAAGACGAACAGATACGCAGTATTTT | CASSLASTRRTDTQYF
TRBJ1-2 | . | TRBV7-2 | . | TGTGCCAGCAGCTTATTTAGAGTAGGGTCGGGCTACACCTTC | CASSLFRVGSGYTF
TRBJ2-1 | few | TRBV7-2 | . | TGTGCCAGCAGCCAGAGGGGGGCGGGTGAGCAGTTCTTC | CASSQRGAGEQFF
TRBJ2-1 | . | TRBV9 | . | TGTGCCAGCAGCGTAGAGTTACTCTACAATGAGCAGTTCTTC | CASSVELLYNEQFF
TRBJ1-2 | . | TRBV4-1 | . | TGCGCCAGCAGCCATGTAGGGAATGGCTACACCTTC | CASSHVGNGYTF
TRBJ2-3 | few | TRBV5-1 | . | TGCGCCAGCAGCTACAGCCAACAGGGACGAGATACGCAGTATTTT | CASSYSQQGRDTQYF
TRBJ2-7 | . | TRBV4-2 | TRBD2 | TGTGCCAGCAGCCCCCTAAGACTAGCGGGGACCTACGAGCAGTACTTC | CASSPLRLAGTYEQYF
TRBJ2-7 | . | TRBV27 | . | TGTGCCAGCAGTGTACAGATAAGGGACTACGAGCAGTACTTC | CASSVQIRDYEQYF
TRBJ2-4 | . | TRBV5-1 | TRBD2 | TGCGCCAGCAGCACTACTAGCGGGGGTACTGGCATTCAGTACTTC | CASSTTSGGTGIQYF
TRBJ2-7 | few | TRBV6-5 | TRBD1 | TGTGCCAGCAGACGTCGCGGGACAGGGGGATACGAGCAGTACTTC | CASRRRGTGGYEQYF
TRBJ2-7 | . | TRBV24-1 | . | TGTGCCACCAGTGACAGCCTCAGGGGGGGTCAAGACGAGCAGTACTTC | CATSDSLRGGQDEQYF
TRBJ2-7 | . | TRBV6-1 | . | TGTGTCAGCAGTGGACCCGTCTCCTACGAGCAGTACTTC | CVSSGPVSYEQYF
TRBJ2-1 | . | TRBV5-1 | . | TGCGCCAGCAGCTTGGCCAGAGGCGTTCTTAATTACAATGAGCAGTTCTTC | CASSLARGVLNYNEQFF
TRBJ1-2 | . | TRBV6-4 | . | TGTGCCAGCAGTGACGGGAGTCTCGGCTACACCTTC | CASSDGSLGYTF
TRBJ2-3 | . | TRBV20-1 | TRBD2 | TGCAGTGTCCAGACTAGCGGGGATCGGGAAGATACGCAGTATTTT | CSVQTSGDREDTQYF
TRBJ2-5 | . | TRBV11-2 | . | TGTGCCAGCAGCCTCCGGGACCGCTACAACAAAGAGACCCAGTACTTC | CASSLRDRYNKETQYF
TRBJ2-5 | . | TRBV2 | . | TGTGCCAGCGGAGGGGCAGGGACCTTCCAAGAGACCCAGTACTTC | CASGGAGTFQETQYF